This T cell receptor (beta chain) was captured by sequencing in a study of blood T cell repertoires in COVID-19 (dated by TCRdb to the early 2020s). Turning to the overall study: The collaborator samples originated in the United States, Italy and Spain and spanned the acute and convalescent phases of COVID-19. HLA class I and class II types, where available, came from metadata supplied by the sample provider rather than from assay-based typing. The repertoires were released in a freely available public database intended as a resource for research on the immune response to SARS-CoV-2. The samples were drawn from the first 160 participants of the ongoing ImmuneRACE study and from 1,254 subjects provided by 6 global collaborators. Deeply sampled blood TCRbeta repertoires from subjects exposed to, actively infected with, or recovered from COVID-19 were included in the dataset. The material from the prospective study consisted of cDNA or gDNA derived from T cells, B-cell-depleted T cells, or PBMCs. Sample metadata almost always included a de-identified subject ID, COVID-19 status, age in years and sex. Findings and caveats that apply to the study as a whole: Clinical and demographic metadata were provided uncurated, with the amount varying by source and participant.

As for this clone: Its antigen is currently not known. The input lacks base qualities; no much larger clone sits a single base away.

TCRbeta CDR3 regions were amplified from genomic DNA by means of the immunoSEQ Assay, a bias-controlled multiplex PCR. In the authors' own workflow: The number of nucleated cells in each sample was estimated from the amplification of reference gene primers within the assay. To quantify the absolute abundance of each unique TCRbeta CDR3 rearrangement, sequence reads were collapsed and filtered. Productive Simpson clonality was computed per sample as the square root of Simpson's diversity index over productive rearrangements. TCRdb retrieved this table from immuneACCESS and kept in-frame rearrangements only. Not all clones are present; in checked studies, unresolved V genes account for under half, and no reason is known for the remainder. V and J calls and clone size are given by that table; D and trimming were obtained from the DNA. The sample table holds 400,000 or so clones, of which approximately 91% were seen once. The top ten clones comprise over 2% of the sample.

Measured from the cysteine to the phenylalanine, the CDR3 is 14 residues long. The DNA shown is the 42-base CDR3, in frame from base 1. The germline V gene (reference sequence) yields SEHNR for CDR1 and FQNEAQ for CDR2. V trim: 4 bases; J trim: 7 bases; unmatched bases: 5. Participants in the prospective study were aged roughly 18 to 100 years, lived in under 30 United States geographic areas, and enrolled through a virtual design. In the prospective study, participants were assigned to cohorts based on the clinical history participants reported in a screening survey and a study questionnaire. Each participant in the prospective study had whole blood, serum and a nasopharyngeal or oropharyngeal swab collected by mobile phlebotomists. Prospective study participants could optionally give additional blood draws and questionnaires over an approximately two-month period. Before DNA extraction, prospective study blood samples were shipped either frozen or at room temperature.

The sequence derives from a woman aged 40 to 55 with acute COVID-19. Recombination linked TRBV7-9 to TRBJ1-4, with 8 central nucleotides matching TRBD1. Sequencing was done on a sample of PBMCs or T cells enriched from blood (not recorded which). This receptor carries the CDR3 CASSYSRGPEKLFF. DNA sequence: TGTGCCAGCAGCTACAGCAGGGGGCCTGAAAAACTGTTTTTT.